Listed here are 25 T cell receptor beta chains from one sample, sequenced in a study of beta chain features in type 1 diabetes. Expressed TCRB transcripts were sequenced because the entire RNA isolate underwent reverse transcription. Data came from immunoSEQ multiplex PCR; TCRdb stores just in-frame clones and leaves some out. The sample comprises around 300,000 clones, about 15% of which are singletons, and around 7% rests with the top ten. Sequencing was performed on central memory CD4+ T cells from blood. The origin of the receptors is a man younger than 45 in good health.

Points on this clone: This could be a read error, since a much larger clone is one nucleotide away. The chain uses TRBV11-2 and TRBJ2-1; maybe TRBD1 (5 bases). The CDR3 contains 12 residues. The V end was cut by 5 bases, the J end by 9 bases, with 11 bases between. Germline V gives CDR1 SGHAT, CDR2 FQNNGV. Here the CDR3 reads CASSQDRGEQFF. CDR3 sequence (DNA): TGTGCCAGCAGCCAAGATAGGGGTGAGCAGTTCTTC. The full variable domain, its missing parts supplied by reference TRBV11-2 and TRBJ2-1, is EAGVAQSPRYKIIEKRQSVAFWCNPISGHATLYWYQQILGQGPKLLIQFQNNGVVDDSQLPKDRFSAERLKGVDSTLKIQPAKLEDSAVYLCASSQDRGEQFFGPGTRLTVL.

This sequence joins TRBV30 and TRBJ1-5; 10 bases fit TRBD1. V lost 0 bases, J lost 5 bases, and 4 bases stayed unmatched. The length of the CDR3 is 15 residues. Germline loops: CDR1 GTSNPN, CDR2 SVGIG (reference sequence). The CDR3 here is CAWSVLDRGDQPQHF. The DNA of the CDR3 is TGTGCCTGGAGTGTGCTGGACAGGGGGGATCAGCCCCAGCATTTT.

The genes are TRBV28 and TRBJ1-2; D may be TRBD1 (5 bases). CDR3 length: 12 amino acids. The ends were cut back, 2 bases at V and 4 bases at J, with 5 bases in the middle. Germline CDR1 and CDR2: MDHEN and SYDVKM. The DNA of the CDR3 is TGTGCCAGCAGTTTACAGGGCTATGGCTACACCTTC. As protein: CASSLQGYGYTF.

The chain couples TRBV6-6 to TRBJ1-2; 9 bases fit TRBD1. The V gene's germline CDR1 is MNHNY and CDR2 SVGAGI (reference sequence). The CDR3 runs 16 residues. Trimming took 9 bases from V and 7 from J; bases not matched to a gene: 18. The CDR3 DNA is TGTGCCAGTACAGGGGGCGCCAGCCTGGGTAGTAGTGGCTACACCTTC. This encodes CASTGGASLGSSGYTF.

The table lists this clone with many counts. The chain combines TRBV2 with TRBJ1-2; 8 bases fit TRBD1. The CDR3 sequence is 13 residues long. The germline gives CDR1 SNHLY, CDR2 FYNNEI. The trim removed 1 base at V and 7 bases at J, leaving 2 bases unmatched. The CDR3 sequence is CASSEDRGFGYTF. The CDR3 bases are TGTGCCAGCAGTGAAGACAGGGGGTTTGGCTACACCTTC.

The rearrangement links TRBV7-3 to TRBJ2-3; the D gene is possibly TRBD2 (5 bases). Trimming took 5 bases from V and 0 from J, leaving 9 bases between them. The CDR3 extends over 14 amino acids. Per the germline V gene, CDR1 is SGHTA and CDR2 is FQGTGA. The CDR3 is CASSPGFSTDTQYF. CDR3 coding DNA: TGTGCCAGCAGCCCGGGATTTAGCACAGATACGCAGTATTTT. Full variable domain (remainder filled in from reference TRBV7-3 and TRBJ2-3): GAGVSQTPSNKVTEKGKYVELRCDPISGHTALYWYRQSLGQGPEFLIYFQGTGAADDSGLPNDRFFAVRPEGSVSTLKIQRTERGDSAVYLCASSPGFSTDTQYFGPGTRLTVL.

V is TRBV6-1 and J is TRBJ2-1; 10 bases align to TRBD1. V gave up 5 bases and J gave up 7 bases; unmatched junction bases: 8. This CDR3 is 15 amino acids long. Germline-derived CDR1 and CDR2 are MNHNS and SASEGT. CDR3 DNA sequence: TGTGCCAGCAGTCGAACGGGACAGGGGCTTAATGAGCAGTTCTTC. Translating gives CASSRTGQGLNEQFF.

V usage is TRBV5-1 and J usage is TRBJ2-1; maybe TRBD2 (5 bases). CDR1 is SGHRS, CDR2 YFSETQ, per germline. CDR3 size: 17 residues. Trimming removed 4 bases from V and 4 bases from J, with 21 bases in between. The CDR3 sequence is CASSEGGWQSNYNEQFF. CDR3 bases: TGCGCCAGCAGCGAAGGAGGTTGGCAGAGTAATTACAATGAGCAGTTCTTC.

Only a few counts were recorded for this clone. The rearrangement joins TRBV18 to TRBJ2-4; D gene ambiguous. Germline V CDR1 and CDR2: KGHSH, LQKENI. V was shortened by 6 bases and J by 0 bases, with 15 bases between the two germline ends. The CDR3 sequence is 16 residues long. CDR3 region: CASSSETLTAKNIQYF. CDR3 nucleotides: TGTGCCAGCTCCTCGGAGACCCTGACAGCCAAAAACATTCAGTACTTC.

This chain links TRBV4-1 with TRBJ2-3, with 8 bases aligning to TRBD2. CDR1 is MGHRA, CDR2 YSYEKL, per germline. The V segment lost 0 bases and the J segment 7 bases; nucleotides outside the gene matches: 9. The CDR3 is 16 amino acids. The CDR3 DNA follows: TGCGCCAGCAGCCAAGACCGAACGGGAGGGGTGTATACGCAGTATTTT. Amino acid sequence: CASSQDRTGGVYTQYF.

This chain links TRBV27 with TRBJ2-2, with 8 nucleotides matching TRBD2. CDR3 size: 16 residues. The junction had 7 bases not matched to a gene; V was cut back by 6 bases and J by 1 base. Per the germline V gene, CDR1 is MNHEY and CDR2 is SMNVEV (reference sequence). As DNA, the CDR3 is TGTGCCAGCAGGGGTCTAGCGGGCCGGAACACCGGGGAGCTGTTTTTT. Translated, it gives CASRGLAGRNTGELFF.

This clone was counted a few times. The rearrangement uses TRBV7-2 and TRBJ2-5; no clear D gene. The V gene lost 2 bases and the J gene lost 5 bases, with 12 bases spanning the gap. The germline gives CDR1 SGHTA, CDR2 FQGNSA. This CDR3 contains 14 residues. CDR3 in DNA: TGTGCCAGCAGCTTAATGAAGATCTCGGAGACCCAGTACTTC. Its translation: CASSLMKISETQYF.

This clone was counted between two and nine times. CDR3: CASSLGGDPYNEQFF. Written as DNA, the CDR3 is TGTGCCAGCAGCTTAGGAGGGGATCCCTACAATGAGCAGTTCTTC. V and J are TRBV7-9 and TRBJ2-1, with D possibly called TRBD1 or TRBD2 (5 bases each). The CDR3 totals 15 residues. Trimming stripped 1 base from V and 2 bases from J, with 9 bases between. CDR1 is SEHNR, CDR2 FQNEAQ, per germline (reference sequence). The full variable domain, rest sourced from reference TRBV7-9 and TRBJ2-1, is DTGVSQNPRHKITKRGQNVTFRCDPISEHNRLYWYRQTLGQGPEFLTYFQNEAQLEKSRLLSDRFSAERPKGSFSTLEIQRTEQGDSAMYLCASSLGGDPYNEQFFGPGTRLTVL.

The chain has TRBV2 and TRBJ1-4, with 7 bases identical to TRBD1. Germline lookup yields CDR1 SNHLY and CDR2 FYNNEI. Losses at the gene ends were 8 bases for V and 4 bases for J; bases not matched to a gene: 7. The CDR3 is 14 amino acids. CDR3 coding DNA: TGTGCCAGCTCAAAGACAGGGCTTAATGAAAAACTGTTTTTT. Translating gives CASSKTGLNEKLFF.

The chain uses TRBV18 and TRBJ1-4; TRBD1 matches 9 bases. The V segment lost 6 bases and the J segment 8 bases; nucleotides outside the gene matches: 4. The CDR3 loop spans 13 amino acids. Germline V gives CDR1 KGHSH, CDR2 LQKENI. CDR3 sequence reads: CASSRDRGEKLFF. The DNA of the CDR3 is TGTGCCAGCTCGCGCGACAGGGGGGAAAAACTGTTTTTT.

The V call is TRBV5-6, the J call TRBJ2-7; tentative D call: TRBD2 (5 bases). Germline V gives CDR1 SGHDT, CDR2 YYEEEE. The V end lost 4 bases, the J end lost 4 bases, and 18 bases lay between the germline ends. This CDR3 is 15 amino acids long. The CDR3 reads CASSPSKRNRYEQYV. The CDR3 bases are TGTGCCAGCAGCCCTAGCAAGCGGAACCGTTACGAGCAGTACGTC.

The rearrangement uses TRBV5-5 and TRBJ2-3; TRBD2 might be the D (6 bases). Trimming pared 0 bases from V and 2 bases from J, leaving 10 bases between. CDR3 length equals 15 residues. Germline CDR1 SGHKS, CDR2 YYEKEE (reference sequence). The CDR3 here is CASSLAGLLTDTQYF. CDR3 coding DNA: TGTGCCAGCAGCTTGGCGGGACTTCTCACAGATACGCAGTATTTT.

This chain links TRBV10-2 with TRBJ1-1, with D hard to call. The V gene's germline CDR1 is WSHSY and CDR2 SAAADI. This CDR3 contains 15 residues. V shed 4 bases and J shed 1 base, with 13 bases lying between them. CDR3 bases: TGCGCCAGCAGTGGTCGCGGACGGGAGAACACTGAAGCTTTCTTT. Translation gives CASSGRGRENTEAFF.

This chain connects TRBV10-3 to TRBJ1-2; no clear D. Looked up from germline, CDR1 is ENHRY and CDR2 is SYGVKD. The CDR3 has 15 residues. Trimming stripped 3 bases from V and 0 bases from J, with 11 bases between. CDR3 nucleotides: TGTGCCATCAGTGATTTCGGGTTATCTAACTATGGCTACACCTTC. Translating it yields CAISDFGLSNYGYTF.

This chain joins TRBV6-6 and TRBJ2-2, with unresolved D. Trimming shortened V by 5 bases and J by 7 bases, and 20 bases separated the two germline ends. CDR3 length: 16 residues. Germline loops: CDR1 MNHNY, CDR2 SVGAGI (reference sequence). In DNA, the CDR3 is TGTGCCAGCAGTAATTCAGCACGGGCCGGTGACGGGGAGCTGTTTTTT. Protein product: CASSNSARAGDGELFF.

This clone showed up just a few times. V is TRBV6-1 and J is TRBJ1-5; a possible D gene is TRBD1 (5 bases). The germline V and J ends were trimmed by 4 bases and 0 bases, with 13 bases remaining between them. Germline CDR1 MNHNS, CDR2 SASEGT. CDR3 length: 16 residues. The CDR3 nucleotides are TGTGCCAGCAGTGCCCGGAGGGGCAGTAGCAATCAGCCCCAGCATTTT. The encoded protein is CASSARRGSSNQPQHF.

This clone was detected a few times. The chain is built from TRBV2 and TRBJ2-2; D is perhaps TRBD1 (6 bases). The V gene lost 1 base and the J gene lost 4 bases, with 10 bases spanning the gap. The CDR3 loop spans 15 amino acids. Germline assignment: CDR1 SNHLY and CDR2 FYNNEI. The CDR3 nucleotides are TGTGCCAGCAGTGAAGTGGGGACATCCACCGGGGAGCTGTTTTTT. It translates to CASSEVGTSTGELFF. The full variable domain, in which reference TRBV2 and TRBJ2-2 provide the parts outside the CDR3, is EPEVTQTPSHQVTQMGQEVILRCVPISNHLYFYWYRQILGQKVEFLVSFYNNEISEKSEIFDDQFSVERPDGSNFTLKIRSTKLEDSAMYFCASSEVGTSTGELFFGEGSRLTVL.

This clone was picked up a small number of times. The CDR3, as DNA: TGTGCCAGCAGCGGCTATGGCTACACCTTC. Protein: CASSGYGYTF. This chain uses TRBV6-6 with TRBJ1-2; D remains ambiguous. CDR3 size: 10 residues. Trimming took off 6 bases at V and 4 bases at J, with 3 bases between the two ends. Germline V gene sequence: CDR1 MNHNY, CDR2 SVGAGI (reference sequence).

This clone was counted between two and nine times. This chain connects TRBV7-3 to TRBJ1-5, with D perhaps matching TRBD1 (5 bases). Germline CDR1 and CDR2: SGHTA and FQGTGA. Trimming cost V 0 bases and J 4 bases, with 10 bases left between them. CDR3 length equals 15 residues. CDR3 region: CASSLTPGMNQPQHF. The DNA of the CDR3 is TGTGCCAGCAGCTTAACGCCAGGGATGAATCAGCCCCAGCATTTT.

The gene calls are TRBV11-2 and TRBJ1-1; maybe TRBD1 (5 bases). Trimming removed 2 bases at V and 1 base at J, with 8 bases between. The CDR3 consists of 14 residues. CDR1 and CDR2 from the germline V gene are SGHAT and FQNNGV. The CDR3 bases are TGTGCCAGCAGCTTATGGGGGGGGAACACTGAAGCTTTCTTT. Protein product: CASSLWGGNTEAFF. Based on the CDR3 plus reference TRBV11-2 and TRBJ1-1, the full variable domain is EAGVAQSPRYKIIEKRQSVAFWCNPISGHATLYWYQQILGQGPKLLIQFQNNGVVDDSQLPKDRFSAERLKGVDSTLKIQPAKLEDSAVYLCASSLWGGNTEAFFGQGTRLTVV.